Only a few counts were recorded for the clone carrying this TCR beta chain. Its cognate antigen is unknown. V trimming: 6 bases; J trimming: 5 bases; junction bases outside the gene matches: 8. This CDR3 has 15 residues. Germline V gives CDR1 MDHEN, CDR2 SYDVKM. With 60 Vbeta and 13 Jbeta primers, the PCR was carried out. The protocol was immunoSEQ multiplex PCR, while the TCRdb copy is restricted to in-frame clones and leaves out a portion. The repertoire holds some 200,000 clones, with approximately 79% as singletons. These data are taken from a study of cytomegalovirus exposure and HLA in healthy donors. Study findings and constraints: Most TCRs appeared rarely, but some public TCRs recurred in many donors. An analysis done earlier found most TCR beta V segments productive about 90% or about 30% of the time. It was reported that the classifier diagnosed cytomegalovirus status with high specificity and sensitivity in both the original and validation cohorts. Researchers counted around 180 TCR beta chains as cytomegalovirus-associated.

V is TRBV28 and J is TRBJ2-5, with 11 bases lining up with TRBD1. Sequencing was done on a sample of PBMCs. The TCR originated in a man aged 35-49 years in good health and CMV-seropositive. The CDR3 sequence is CASRPDRGRRETQYF. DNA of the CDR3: TGTGCCAGCAGGCCGGACAGGGGGCGCAGGGAGACCCAGTACTTC.